This T cell receptor (beta chain) was documented in a study of T cells in localized non-small cell lung cancer. Regarding the study as a whole: Median detection of top 100 tumor clones in adjacent lung was roughly 61 clones. Sequence data derive from only one tumor region, so heterogeneity remains possible.

V was shortened by 0 bases and J by 1 base, with 9 bases between the two germline ends. There are 15 residues in the CDR3. Germline values: CDR1 LNHNV, CDR2 YYDKDF (reference sequence). Notes on this clone: What it binds is not known.

The repertoire was sequenced with immunoSEQ multiplex PCR; TCRdb's copy has only in-frame clones and lacks some. The sample records approximately 34,000 clones, 90% to 95% being singletons. The TCR comes from a female donor over 55 with stage I lung adenocarcinoma. The chain carries TRBV15 and TRBJ2-5; D remains unclear. The specimen comprised peripheral blood, sampled before any cancer treatment. CDR3 protein: CATSRDGQRQETQYF. Written as DNA, the CDR3 is TGTGCCACCAGCAGAGATGGGCAGCGCCAAGAGACCCAGTACTTC.